This entry features one T cell receptor beta chain sequence. This sample stems from a study of T cell changes during pregnancy in multiple sclerosis. Trimming removed 6 bases from V and 7 bases from J, with 18 bases in between. Germline V gene lookup returns CDR1 SGHVS and CDR2 FQNEAQ. CDR3 length: 15 residues. Method: immunoSEQ multiplex PCR; TCRdb's copy keeps in-frame clones and lacks some. The sample includes 45,000 to 50,000 clones, almost 95% of them seen just once. The chain combines TRBV7-8 with TRBJ1-4, with D possibly being TRBD1 (5 bases). The clonotype originates from a female donor with multiple sclerosis, enrolled in a pregnancy study. Sequences were derived from peripheral blood, sampled in the third trimester of pregnancy. The DNA for the CDR3 is TGTGCCAGCAGTTTCAGGGTCGGCCAGGGTGAAAAACTGTTTTTT. Its protein is CASSFRVGQGEKLFF.